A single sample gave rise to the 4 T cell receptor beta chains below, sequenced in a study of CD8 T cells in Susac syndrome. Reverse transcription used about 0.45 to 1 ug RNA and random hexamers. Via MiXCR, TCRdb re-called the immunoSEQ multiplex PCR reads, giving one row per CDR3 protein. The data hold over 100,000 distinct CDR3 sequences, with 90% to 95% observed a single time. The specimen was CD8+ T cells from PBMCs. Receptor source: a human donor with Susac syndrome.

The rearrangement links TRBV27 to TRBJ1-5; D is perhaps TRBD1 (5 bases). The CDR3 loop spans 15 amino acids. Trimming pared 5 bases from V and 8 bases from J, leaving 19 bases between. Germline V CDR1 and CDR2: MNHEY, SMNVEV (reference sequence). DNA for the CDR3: TGTGCCAGCAGTCCTGACTCCCGGGGGTATGAGCCCCAGCATTTT. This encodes CASSPDSRGYEPQHF.

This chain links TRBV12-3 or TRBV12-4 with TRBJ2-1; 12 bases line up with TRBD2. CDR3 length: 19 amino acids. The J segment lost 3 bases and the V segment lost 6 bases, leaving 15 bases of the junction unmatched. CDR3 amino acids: CASSPSGGAATHHYNEQFF. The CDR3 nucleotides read TGTGCCAGCAGCCCTAGCGGGGGGGCCGCCACCCACCACTACAATGAGCAGTTCTTC.

CDR3 nucleotides: TGTGCCAGCACCTCATTGGACCGGTACTACGAGCAGTACTTC. Translating gives CASTSLDRYYEQYF. The V gene is TRBV27, the J gene TRBJ2-7; D is unresolved. V lost 7 bases and J 3 bases, leaving 16 bases between the germline ends. The V gene's germline CDR1 is MNHEY and CDR2 SMNVEV (reference sequence). The CDR3 is 14 amino acids.

The CDR3: CSVVGQGDYGYTF. The CDR3 coding sequence is TGCAGCGTTGTCGGGCAGGGTGACTATGGCTACACCTTC. The chain employs TRBV29-1 and TRBJ1-2; tentative D call: TRBD1 (5 bases). The CDR3 runs 13 residues. In germline, CDR1 is SQVTM, CDR2 ANQGSEA. The V end lost 4 bases, the J end lost 3 bases, and 12 bases lay between the germline ends.